Sequencing of this TCR beta chain was carried out in a study of blood T cell repertoires in COVID-19. The overall study: Samples of COVID-19 (acute and convalescent) were obtained from the United States, Italy and Spain. Sample material is recorded as cDNA or gDNA derived from T cells, B-cell-depleted T cells, or PBMCs.

Patients of the Seattle cohort, enrolled during active infection, were followed longitudinally. Here immunoSEQ multiplex PCR was the method, and the copy in TCRdb shows in-frame clones only, minus some. The table includes roughly 180,000 clones, around 80% detected once. The CDR3 runs 12 residues. Germline CDR1 is SGHDT and CDR2 is YYEEEE. V lost 2 bases and J 6 bases, leaving 9 bases between the germline ends. This chain joins TRBV5-6 and TRBJ2-7; TRBD1 might be the D (6 bases). The sample consisted of peripheral blood. This sequence was found in a woman at least 80 years old with COVID-19, enrolled during active disease. The CDR3 is CASSLQGGEQYF. In nucleotides, the CDR3 is TGTGCCAGCAGCTTACAGGGTGGCGAGCAGTACTTC.